The TCR beta chain described here comes from a study of blood T cell repertoires in COVID-19. On the study more broadly: The United States, Italy and Spain supplied acute and convalescent COVID-19 samples. The analysed material was cDNA or gDNA that came from T cells, B-cell-depleted T cells, or PBMCs.

Methods used by the authors: Nucleated cell number was recorded as an estimate derived from reference gene primer amplification. The data were produced by immunoSEQ multiplex PCR, yet TCRdb's version contains in-frame clones alone and is incomplete. From that table come the V and J calls and clone size; the DNA was used to work out D and trimming. In the table there are about 120,000 clones, over 80% of which are singletons. CDR1 and CDR2 from the germline V gene are SGHRS and YFSETQ. Trimming removed 4 bases from V and 5 bases from J; junction bases left unmatched: 11. The CDR3 is 15 amino acids. In this sample, this clone turned up once.

Sequenced sample: peripheral blood. The genes are TRBV5-1 and TRBJ2-5; 7 bases line up with TRBD2. This receptor was taken from a woman in her 70s with acute or convalescent COVID-19. The CDR3 protein is CASSPERGLRETQYF. CDR3 DNA sequence: TGCGCCAGCAGCCCGGAGCGGGGCCTCAGGGAGACCCAGTACTTC.